A single sample gave rise to the 30 T cell receptor beta chains below, sequenced in a study of cytomegalovirus exposure and HLA in healthy donors. The PCR had 60 Vbeta and 13 Jbeta primers. Sequencing used immunoSEQ multiplex PCR; TCRdb keeps in-frame clones, though not all of them. This listing includes tens of thousands of clones. Sequenced input: PBMCs. These TCRs come from a man under 40 in good health and CMV-seronegative.

V is TRBV29-1 and J is TRBJ1-2, with 7 bases identical to TRBD1. The CDR3 has 14 residues. Per the germline V gene, CDR1 is SQVTM and CDR2 is ANQGSEA. The V segment lost 6 bases and the J segment 0 bases; nucleotides outside the gene matches: 7. CDR3 bases: TGCAGCGTGGGGCTGACAGGGTCTAACTATGGCTACACCTTC. Translated, it gives CSVGLTGSNYGYTF.

The V gene is TRBV6-4, the J gene TRBJ2-7; TRBD2 might be the D (6 bases). Germline V gives CDR1 MRHNA, CDR2 SNTAGT. The CDR3 runs to 15 residues. Trimming took 3 bases from V and 0 from J, leaving 12 bases between them. CDR3 loop: CASSEHDGSSYEQYF. For the CDR3, the DNA is TGTGCCAGCAGTGAGCATGACGGGAGCTCCTACGAGCAGTACTTC.

The chain uses TRBV13 and TRBJ1-2; TRBD1 matches 8 bases. The CDR3 extends over 15 amino acids. After removal of 3 bases from V and 5 bases from J, the junction contained 8 bases not matched to a gene. CDR1 is PRHDT, CDR2 FYEKMQ, per germline (reference sequence). CDR3 DNA: TGTGCCAGCAGCTTCGACAGGGGAGACTATTATGGCTACACCTTC. Translation: CASSFDRGDYYGYTF.

For the CDR3, the DNA is TGTGCCAGCAGCTTAGGGGCTATCACTGAAGCTTTCTTT. Translation: CASSLGAITEAFF. V usage is TRBV7-2 and J usage is TRBJ1-1, with D unclear. The V gene lost 1 base and the J gene lost 4 bases, with 7 bases spanning the gap. CDR3 length: 13 residues. Germline CDR1 and CDR2: SGHTA and FQGNSA. Variable domain in full (rest from reference TRBV7-2 and TRBJ1-1): GAGVSQSPSNKVTEKGKDVELRCDPISGHTALYWYRQSLGQGLEFLIYFQGNSAPDKSGLPSDRFSAERTGGSVSTLTIQRTQQEDSAVYLCASSLGAITEAFFGQGTRLTVV.

The chain has TRBV4-2 and TRBJ1-5, with 9 bases fitting TRBD1. V shed 0 bases, J shed 0 bases, and the junction held 9 bases outside the gene matches. Germline CDR1 LGHNA, CDR2 YNFKEQ. CDR3 length: 19 amino acids. CDR3 in amino acids: CASSQDPGQGRNSNQPQHF. The CDR3 bases are TGTGCCAGCAGCCAAGACCCGGGACAGGGAAGGAATAGCAATCAGCCCCAGCATTTT.

V usage is TRBV18 and J usage is TRBJ1-2, with 9 bases matching TRBD1. The length of the CDR3 is 16 residues. Looked up from germline, CDR1 is KGHSH and CDR2 is LQKENI. J gave up 7 bases and V 2 bases, and 11 bases lay outside the gene matches. Here the CDR3 reads CASSPAGQGDGGGYTF. The CDR3 nucleotides read TGTGCCAGCTCACCAGCGGGACAGGGAGACGGAGGTGGCTACACCTTC. Together with reference TRBV18 and TRBJ1-2, the CDR3 gives the full variable domain: NAGVMQNPRHLVRRRGQEARLRCSPMKGHSHVYWYRQLPEEGLKFMVYLQKENIIDESGMPKERFSAEFPKEGPSILRIQQVVRGDSAAYFCASSPAGQGDGGGYTFGSGTRLTVV.

This chain connects TRBV27 to TRBJ2-5; TRBD1 matches 8 bases. The J call may be incorrect, as the DNA end agrees better with TRBJ2-7. Germline CDR1 MNHEY, CDR2 SMNVEV (reference sequence). This CDR3 contains 13 residues. CDR3 sequence reads: CASSSDRAYEQYF. CDR3 nucleotides: TGTGCCAGCAGTTCGGACAGGGCCTACGAGCAGTACTTC.

V is TRBV4-3 and J is TRBJ2-5; 9 bases align to TRBD2. From germline, CDR1 is LGHNA and CDR2 YSLEER. This CDR3 region has 16 residues. V lost 0 bases to trimming and J lost 4 bases; unmatched junction nucleotides: 6. In nucleotides, the CDR3 is TGCGCCAGCAGCCAAGATCGTGAAGCGGGAGGAGAGACCCAGTACTTC. Amino acid sequence: CASSQDREAGGETQYF.

V and J are TRBV6-5 and TRBJ2-7; 10 positions agree with TRBD1. The CDR3 loop spans 16 amino acids. CDR1 and CDR2 from the germline V gene are MNHEY and SVGAGI. After removal of 0 bases from V and 2 bases from J, the junction contained 4 bases not matched to a gene. The CDR3 sequence is CASSYSGTGVTYEQYF. The DNA of the CDR3 is TGTGCCAGCAGTTACTCGGGGACAGGGGTTACCTACGAGCAGTACTTC.

Here the CDR3 reads CASSQGAKLGPNEKLFF. The DNA for the CDR3 is TGCGCCAGCAGCCAGGGGGCTAAGCTGGGCCCCAATGAAAAACTGTTTTTT. This rearrangement joins TRBV4-1 to TRBJ1-4; a weak D match, TRBD1 (6 bases). The ends were cut back, 3 bases at V and 5 bases at J, with 19 bases in the middle. This CDR3 spans 17 amino acids. Germline values: CDR1 MGHRA, CDR2 YSYEKL.

The chain is built from TRBV4-2 and TRBJ2-1; TRBD2 is a possible D gene (6 bases). V lost 3 bases, J lost 7 bases, and 7 bases lay in between. CDR1 is LGHNA and CDR2 is YNFKEQ in the germline V gene. CDR3 length: 12 residues. The DNA of the CDR3 is TGTGCCAGCAGCCAGAGCGGGAATGAGCAGTTCTTC. Translated, it gives CASSQSGNEQFF.

The rearrangement uses TRBV5-6 and TRBJ1-5, with TRBD1 matching 9 bases. With 1 base clipped from V and 2 bases from J, the junction kept 10 bases outside the gene matches. Germline lookup yields CDR1 SGHDT and CDR2 YYEEEE. The CDR3 sequence is 18 residues long. The CDR3 reads CASSLRDREARGNQPQHF. The CDR3 DNA reads TGTGCCAGCAGCTTGAGGGACAGGGAGGCTCGAGGCAATCAGCCCCAGCATTTT.

CDR3 amino acids: CAWSLTGGNTEAFF. In nucleotides, the CDR3 is TGTGCCTGGAGTCTGACCGGGGGGAACACTGAAGCTTTCTTT. The rearrangement links TRBV30 to TRBJ1-1, with D perhaps matching TRBD1 (5 bases). This CDR3 region has 14 residues. V was cut by 2 bases and J by 1 base, with 11 bases left in between. CDR1 and CDR2 (germline): GTSNPN, SVGIG (reference sequence).

The chain joins TRBV9 to TRBJ2-2; 14 nucleotides line up with TRBD2. With V trimmed by 4 bases and J by 3 bases, 8 bases remained unmatched. Germline assignment: CDR1 SGDLS and CDR2 YYNGEE. This CDR3 is 18 amino acids long. CDR3: CASSPGLAGAHYTGELFF. The CDR3 region has the DNA TGTGCCAGCAGCCCGGGACTAGCGGGAGCCCACTACACCGGGGAGCTGTTTTTT.

The chain recombines TRBV25-1 with TRBJ2-2; 7 bases map to TRBD2. The CDR3 sequence is 16 residues long. Per germline, CDR1 MGHDK and CDR2 SYGVNS. After removal of 3 bases from V and 0 bases from J, the junction contained 4 bases not matched to a gene. The CDR3 protein is CASSDPLAANTGELFF. The CDR3 region has the DNA TGTGCCAGCAGTGATCCGCTAGCGGCGAACACCGGGGAGCTGTTTTTT.

V and J are TRBV5-1 and TRBJ1-5; weak D call: TRBD1 (5 bases). The CDR3 loop spans 15 amino acids. Germline V gene data show CDR1 as SGHRS and CDR2 as YFSETQ. V was cut by 4 bases and J by 1 base, with 12 bases left in between. The CDR3 DNA sequence: TGCGCCAGCAGCCAGGACGGGGGGAGCAATCAGCCCCAGCATTTT. It codes for CASSQDGGSNQPQHF. The entire variable domain, with the rest obtained from reference TRBV5-1 and TRBJ1-5, is as follows: KAGVTQTPRYLIKTRGQQVTLSCSPISGHRSVSWYQQTPGQGLQFLFEYFSETQRNKGNFPGRFSGRQFSNSRSEMNVSTLELGDSALYLCASSQDGGSNQPQHFGDGTRLSIL.

The chain recombines TRBV7-2 with TRBJ1-5; weak D call: TRBD1 (6 bases). Trimming removed 4 bases at V and 6 bases at J, with 22 bases between. This CDR3 is 17 amino acids long. Germline V gene lookup returns CDR1 SGHTA and CDR2 FQGNSA. The CDR3 sequence is CASSSQVGTGLRQPQHF. The DNA of the CDR3 is TGTGCCAGCAGCTCCCAGGTGGGCACAGGGCTCCGTCAGCCCCAGCATTTT. Looking up the rest from reference TRBV7-2 and TRBJ1-5 gives the full variable domain: GAGVSQSPSNKVTEKGKDVELRCDPISGHTALYWYRQSLGQGLEFLIYFQGNSAPDKSGLPSDRFSAERTGGSVSTLTIQRTQQEDSAVYLCASSSQVGTGLRQPQHFGDGTRLSIL.

The chain links TRBV5-4 to TRBJ1-2, with D possibly TRBD1 on 6 matching bases. V was pared by 4 bases and J by 4 bases, with 8 bases between. The CDR3 length is 12 residues. The germline CDR1 and CDR2 sequences are SGHNT and YYREEE (reference sequence). The CDR3 bases are TGTGCCAGCAGCCCACAGGGCTATGGCTACACCTTC. Its translation is CASSPQGYGYTF.

This chain joins TRBV2 and TRBJ2-1, with 7 bases identical to TRBD2. J lost 1 base, V lost 3 bases, and 9 bases had no gene match. The CDR3 runs 17 residues. Germline V lookup: CDR1 SNHLY, CDR2 FYNNEI. The CDR3 nucleotides read TGTGCCAGCAGTGATTGGGGAGCGGGGACTTCCTACAATGAGCAGTTCTTC. Protein product: CASSDWGAGTSYNEQFF.

V usage is TRBV7-9 and J usage is TRBJ1-6; TRBD1 is a possible D gene (6 bases). The CDR3 length is 15 residues. The V and J ends lost 3 bases and 5 bases respectively, with 11 bases between them. The germline CDR1 and CDR2 sequences are SEHNR and FQNEAQ (reference sequence). CDR3 sequence (DNA): TGTGCCAGCAGCTTTAAGGGGGTAGATAATTCACCCCTCCACTTT. It codes for CASSFKGVDNSPLHF. The variable domain in full, with the rest retrieved from reference TRBV7-9 and TRBJ1-6, is DTGVSQNPRHKITKRGQNVTFRCDPISEHNRLYWYRQTLGQGPEFLTYFQNEAQLEKSRLLSDRFSAERPKGSFSTLEIQRTEQGDSAMYLCASSFKGVDNSPLHFGNGTRLTVT.

V usage is TRBV5-1 and J usage is TRBJ1-6; 7 bases are shared with TRBD1. The length of the CDR3 is 16 residues. Trimming at V came to 4 bases and at J to 10 bases, leaving 14 bases not matched to a gene. Germline-derived CDR1 and CDR2 are SGHRS and YFSETQ. In nucleotides, the CDR3 is TGCGCCAGCAGCCAATACTCGACAGGGTCTGGGTCACCCCTCCACTTT. Its protein is CASSQYSTGSGSPLHF.

The chain carries TRBV29-1 and TRBJ1-1, with D maybe TRBD1 (5 bases). The CDR3 has 14 amino acids. The V and J ends lost 4 bases and 0 bases respectively, with 12 bases between them. The germline V gene has CDR1 SQVTM and CDR2 ANQGSEA. The DNA of the CDR3 is TGCAGCGTTGTCGCTCAGGGTATGAACACTGAAGCTTTCTTT. Translated, it gives CSVVAQGMNTEAFF.

The CDR3, as DNA: TGTGCCAGCGGCGGGAGGGCCGTTGACAATGAGCAGTTCTTC. Its translation: CASGGRAVDNEQFF. The chain is built from TRBV2 and TRBJ2-1; 9 bases fit TRBD2. V lost 8 bases and J lost 5; bases outside the gene matches: 7. Germline CDR1 reads SNHLY; CDR2 reads FYNNEI. The length of the CDR3 is 14 residues.

This chain connects TRBV18 to TRBJ1-2; no reliable D call. Germline-derived CDR1 and CDR2 are KGHSH and LQKENI. V lost 3 bases and J lost 8, with 10 bases in between. This CDR3 is 12 amino acids long. The CDR3 DNA is TGTGCCAGCTCACCGGTCGGAGGCGGCTACACCTTC. It is translated as CASSPVGGGYTF.

The chain combines TRBV2 with TRBJ1-1; 8 bases are shared with TRBD1. V lost 4 bases to trimming and J lost 4 bases; unmatched junction nucleotides: 5. Germline V gene lookup returns CDR1 SNHLY and CDR2 FYNNEI. There are 14 residues in the CDR3. The CDR3 DNA reads TGTGCCAGCAGTGTCACAGGGGGGTTCACTGAAGCTTTCTTT. Its protein product is CASSVTGGFTEAFF.

The genes are TRBV10-3 and TRBJ1-1, with a tentative D call TRBD1 (5 bases). This CDR3 contains 13 residues. Trimming stripped 1 base from V and 7 bases from J, with 10 bases between. Germline lookup yields CDR1 ENHRY and CDR2 SYGVKD. The CDR3 DNA reads as TGTGCCATCAGTGAGTATACGGGGGATGAAGCTTTCTTT. This codes for CAISEYTGDEAFF.

The chain recombines TRBV6-1 with TRBJ1-1; weak D call: TRBD1 (5 bases). This CDR3 has 12 amino acids. Germline V CDR1 and CDR2: MNHNS, SASEGT. V was cut by 5 bases and J by 3 bases, with 7 bases left in between. The CDR3 loop is CASSRQYTEAFF. In DNA form, the CDR3 reads TGTGCCAGCAGTCGACAGTACACTGAAGCTTTCTTT.

The genes are TRBV30 and TRBJ2-2; 7 positions match TRBD2. The CDR3 has 14 amino acids. V gave up 5 bases and J gave up 5 bases; unmatched junction bases: 8. Germline CDR1 reads GTSNPN; CDR2 reads SVGIG (reference sequence). CDR3 loop: CAWAAGEITGELFF. Here the CDR3 DNA reads TGTGCCTGGGCGGCGGGAGAAATTACCGGGGAGCTGTTTTTT.

The chain joins TRBV6-5 to TRBJ2-7; 9 bases align to TRBD2. The CDR3 is 15 residues long. Germline loops: CDR1 MNHEY, CDR2 SVGAGI. The junction had 4 bases not matched to a gene; V was cut back by 0 bases and J by 4 bases. DNA for the CDR3: TGTGCCAGCAGTTACTCTGGTACTAGCGGGTACGAGCAGTACTTC. This codes for CASSYSGTSGYEQYF.

The chain carries TRBV19 and TRBJ1-1; D ambiguous. Trimming removed 5 bases at V and 1 base at J, with 14 bases between. The CDR3 runs to 15 residues. The germline CDR1 and CDR2 sequences are LNHDA and SQIVND (reference sequence). The CDR3 is CASSPSHRRNTEAFF. CDR3 coding DNA: TGTGCCAGTAGTCCGAGTCACAGAAGGAACACTGAAGCTTTCTTT. Based on the CDR3 plus reference TRBV19 and TRBJ1-1, the full variable domain is DGGITQSPKYLFRKEGQNVTLSCEQNLNHDAMYWYRQDPGQGLRLIYYSQIVNDFQKGDIAEGYSVSREKKESFPLTVTSAQKNPTAFYLCASSPSHRRNTEAFFGQGTRLTVV.